These T cell receptor beta chains were read from a single sample in a study of regulatory and conventional T cells in RAG deficiency. TCRdb's table, derived via immunoSEQ multiplex PCR, lists solely in-frame clones and lacks some. This sample has roughly 20,000 clones, with about 87% found just once. The sample was also reused in another study, on regulatory T cells.

Sequenced sample: Tregs sorted from blood. The receptors here all came from a human donor in good health. Each CDR3 is given with its conserved first and last residue. Fields, in order: V gene, J gene, D gene, clone size, CDR3 protein, CDR3 DNA. The D gene is left open where the match is weak. Size values are once, few and many counts, or a class for expanded clones, and some rows have none.

v_gene: TRBV13
j_gene: TRBJ1-2
d_gene: NA
abundance: NA
CDR3aa: CASSLYSAGVYGYTF
CDR3nt: TGTGCCAGCAGCTTATACAGTGCGGGGGTCTATGGCTACACCTTC

v_gene: TRBV7-9
j_gene: TRBJ2-1
d_gene: NA
abundance: NA
CDR3aa: CASSLTYSNEQFF
CDR3nt: TGTGCCAGCAGCTTAACTTACAGCAATGAGCAGTTCTTC

v_gene: TRBV6-4
j_gene: TRBJ1-2
d_gene: NA
abundance: NA
CDR3aa: CASSLQGSLGYTF
CDR3nt: TGTGCCAGCAGTTTACAGGGTTCCCTTGGCTACACCTTC

v_gene: TRBV27
j_gene: TRBJ2-5
d_gene: TRBD2
abundance: NA
CDR3aa: CASSSAVDGRAWETQYF
CDR3nt: TGTGCCAGCAGTTCCGCTGTTGACGGGAGGGCCTGGGAGACCCAGTACTTC

v_gene: TRBV6-1
j_gene: TRBJ2-7
d_gene: NA
abundance: NA
CDR3aa: CASSERQGPYEQYF
CDR3nt: TGTGCCAGCAGTGAACGTCAGGGGCCCTACGAGCAGTACTTC

v_gene: TRBV6-5
j_gene: TRBJ1-2
d_gene: NA
abundance: NA
CDR3aa: CASSESNRRPYTF
CDR3nt: TGTGCCAGCAGTGAATCAAACAGGAGACCCTACACCTTC

v_gene: TRBV9
j_gene: TRBJ2-5
d_gene: NA
abundance: NA
CDR3aa: CASSPSTSYQETQYF
CDR3nt: TGTGCCAGCAGCCCCTCGACCTCGTACCAAGAGACCCAGTACTTC

v_gene: TRBV4-1
j_gene: TRBJ1-6
d_gene: TRBD1
abundance: NA
CDR3aa: CASSLGTGDNSPLHF
CDR3nt: TGCGCCAGCAGCCTCGGGACAGGGGACAACTCACCCCTCCACTTT

v_gene: TRBV5-6
j_gene: TRBJ1-1
d_gene: TRBD1
abundance: NA
CDR3aa: CASSEGQGYTEAFF
CDR3nt: TGTGCCAGCAGCGAGGGACAGGGGTACACTGAAGCTTTCTTT

v_gene: TRBV6-1
j_gene: TRBJ1-5
d_gene: NA
abundance: NA
CDR3aa: CASSEVGAGQPQHF
CDR3nt: TGTGCCAGCAGTGAAGTAGGGGCAGGGCAGCCCCAGCATTTT

v_gene: TRBV5-6
j_gene: TRBJ1-1
d_gene: NA
abundance: NA
CDR3aa: CASSLSGVTEAFF
CDR3nt: TGTGCCAGCAGCTTATCAGGGGTTACTGAAGCTTTCTTT

v_gene: TRBV19
j_gene: TRBJ2-1
d_gene: TRBD1
abundance: NA
CDR3aa: CASMGQGAYNEQFF
CDR3nt: TGTGCCAGTATGGGACAGGGGGCCTACAATGAGCAGTTCTTC

v_gene: TRBV7-7
j_gene: TRBJ1-1
d_gene: TRBD1
abundance: NA
CDR3aa: CASRPAGGTEAFF
CDR3nt: TGTGCTAGCAGGCCGGCAGGGGGGACTGAAGCTTTCTTT

v_gene: TRBV18
j_gene: TRBJ2-7
d_gene: NA
abundance: few
CDR3aa: CASSQQSYEQYF
CDR3nt: TGTGCCAGCTCACAACAGTCCTACGAGCAGTACTTC

v_gene: TRBV7-9
j_gene: TRBJ2-1
d_gene: NA
abundance: NA
CDR3aa: CASSPGLHLYNEQFF
CDR3nt: TGTGCCAGCAGCCCGGGACTCCACCTCTACAATGAGCAGTTCTTC

v_gene: TRBV18
j_gene: TRBJ2-5
d_gene: TRBD2
abundance: once
CDR3aa: CASSPRGGPQETQYF
CDR3nt: TGTGCCAGCTCACCTCGGGGGGGGCCCCAAGAGACCCAGTACTTC

v_gene: TRBV7-9
j_gene: TRBJ2-3
d_gene: TRBD1
abundance: NA
CDR3aa: CASSRRGIAGTASTDTQYF
CDR3nt: TGTGCCAGCAGCCGTAGGGGGATAGCCGGGACAGCTAGCACAGATACGCAGTATTTT

v_gene: TRBV5-1
j_gene: TRBJ2-5
d_gene: TRBD2
abundance: NA
CDR3aa: CASSLGLAQTQYF
CDR3nt: TGCGCCAGCAGCTTGGGACTAGCGCAGACCCAGTACTTC

v_gene: TRBV5-3
j_gene: TRBJ1-1
d_gene: NA
abundance: few
CDR3aa: CASTRAANTEAFF
CDR3nt: TGTGCCAGCACCCGGGCAGCGAACACTGAAGCTTTCTTT

v_gene: TRBV27
j_gene: TRBJ2-3
d_gene: NA
abundance: NA
CDR3aa: CASSLGQGRNTQYF
CDR3nt: TGTGCCAGCAGTTTGGGGCAGGGGAGGAATACGCAGTATTTT

v_gene: TRBV28
j_gene: TRBJ1-5
d_gene: NA
abundance: NA
CDR3aa: CASSFSGNQPQHF
CDR3nt: TGTGCCAGCAGTTTTTCGGGGAATCAGCCCCAGCATTTT

v_gene: TRBV19
j_gene: TRBJ1-1
d_gene: NA
abundance: few
CDR3aa: CASSFRLSPNTEAFF
CDR3nt: TGTGCCAGTAGTTTTCGACTGAGCCCGAACACTGAAGCTTTCTTT

v_gene: TRBV7-9
j_gene: TRBJ2-1
d_gene: NA
abundance: once
CDR3aa: CASSPTGRTSYNEQFF
CDR3nt: TGTGCCAGCAGCCCCACGGGGCGGACTTCCTACAATGAGCAGTTCTTC

v_gene: TRBV5-1
j_gene: TRBJ2-5
d_gene: NA
abundance: NA
CDR3aa: CASSPASGETQYF
CDR3nt: TGCGCCAGCAGCCCAGCCTCGGGGGAGACCCAGTACTTC

v_gene: TRBV11-1
j_gene: TRBJ2-1
d_gene: NA
abundance: NA
CDR3aa: CASSLGNEQFF
CDR3nt: TGTGCCAGCAGCTTAGGCAATGAGCAGTTCTTC

v_gene: TRBV11-2
j_gene: TRBJ1-1
d_gene: TRBD1
abundance: NA
CDR3aa: CASSAPDRGWTEAFF
CDR3nt: TGTGCCAGCAGCGCCCCGGACAGGGGCTGGACTGAAGCTTTCTTT

v_gene: TRBV6-1
j_gene: TRBJ1-4
d_gene: NA
abundance: NA
CDR3aa: CASTRRLGEKLFF
CDR3nt: TGTGCCAGCACCCGAAGGTTGGGGGAAAAACTGTTTTTT

v_gene: TRBV11-1
j_gene: TRBJ1-2
d_gene: TRBD1
abundance: NA
CDR3aa: CASSPGTGGSGYTF
CDR3nt: TGTGCCAGCAGCCCGGGGACAGGGGGCAGCGGCTACACCTTC

v_gene: TRBV4-1
j_gene: TRBJ1-1
d_gene: NA
abundance: NA
CDR3aa: CASSQVGSSRAEAFF
CDR3nt: TGCGCCAGCAGCCAAGTCGGCAGCTCAAGGGCTGAAGCTTTCTTT

v_gene: TRBV11-2
j_gene: TRBJ1-1
d_gene: NA
abundance: NA
CDR3aa: CASSSQMNTEAFF
CDR3nt: TGTGCCAGCAGCTCTCAGATGAACACTGAAGCTTTCTTT

v_gene: TRBV27
j_gene: TRBJ2-3
d_gene: NA
abundance: NA
CDR3aa: CASRPWGPADTDTQYF
CDR3nt: TGTGCCAGCAGACCGTGGGGACCCGCGGACACAGATACGCAGTATTTT